This passage covers 13 T cell receptor beta chains from one sample sequenced in a study of identical twins. In TCRdb, the 5' RACE reads were re-called with MiXCR into one record per CDR3 protein. The sample has roughly 540,000 distinct CDR3 sequences; less than 25% are singletons. This same sample was also taken into another study, of T cells expressing NK-cell markers.

Sequencing was carried out using CD4+ T cells sorted from blood. These receptors all stem from a woman aged 18-29 years in good health.

This clonotype was seen only a few times. This chain links TRBV9 with TRBJ2-1, with D possibly TRBD2 on 6 matching bases. The CDR3 has 15 residues. Trimming removed 0 bases from V and 5 bases from J, with 12 bases in between. Germline CDR1 is SGDLS and CDR2 is YYNGEE. The CDR3 DNA is TGTGCCAGCAGCGTAGGACTAGAGAAACACAATGAGCAGTTCTTC. It codes for CASSVGLEKHNEQFF.

The chain couples TRBV5-5 to TRBJ2-2; D ambiguous. With 1 base removed from V and 8 bases from J, the gap between germline ends came to 18 bases. The length of the CDR3 is 16 residues. Germline V gene sequence: CDR1 SGHKS, CDR2 YYEKEE (reference sequence). In DNA, the CDR3 is TGTGCCAGCAGCTTGACGAGCTACGCCAATACGGGGGAGCTGTTTTTT. Translation: CASSLTSYANTGELFF.

The rearrangement uses TRBV7-9 and TRBJ2-5; D is perhaps TRBD1 or TRBD2 (5 bases each). The length of the CDR3 is 15 residues. CDR1 and CDR2 (germline): SEHNR, FQNEAQ (reference sequence). V was cut by 1 base and J by 4 bases, with 13 bases left in between. The CDR3 reads CASSLEWGRGETQYF. In DNA form, the CDR3 reads TGTGCCAGCAGCTTAGAATGGGGGAGAGGAGAGACCCAGTACTTC.

This chain links TRBV20-1 with TRBJ2-1; D is possibly TRBD2 (6 bases). The CDR3 spans 12 residues. CDR1 is DFQATT and CDR2 is SNEGSKA in the germline V gene (reference sequence). The V and J ends lost 7 bases and 1 base respectively, with 8 bases between them. For the CDR3, the DNA is TGCAGTGGGGGGGATTCCTACAATGAGCAGTTCTTC. This translates into CSGGDSYNEQFF.

This sequence joins TRBV3-1 and TRBJ2-1; 7 bases are a match to TRBD2. With 3 bases clipped from V and 13 bases from J, the junction kept 6 bases outside the gene matches. The germline V gene has CDR1 LGHDT and CDR2 YNNKEL (reference sequence). CDR3 length: 12 amino acids. The CDR3 is CASSQLSGVQFF. CDR3 nucleotides: TGTGCCAGCAGCCAGCTCAGCGGGGTACAGTTCTTC.

This clonotype turned up a few times. This chain links TRBV12-3 or TRBV12-4 with TRBJ2-1; TRBD2 matches at 7 bases. CDR3 length: 12 residues. The V gene end was trimmed by 6 bases and the J gene end by 10 bases; junction bases not matched to a gene: 6. Written as DNA, the CDR3 is TGTGCCAGCAGAGGCTCAGCGGGAGAGCAGTTCTTC. Protein sequence: CASRGSAGEQFF.

This clonotype turned up a few times. The chain carries TRBV6-5 and TRBJ2-7; D is perhaps TRBD2 (5 bases). The CDR3 has 15 residues. Trimming left V 0 bases short and J 0 bases short, with 9 bases between. CDR1 is MNHEY and CDR2 is SVGAGI in the germline V gene. CDR3 DNA sequence: TGTGCCAGCAGTTACTCGAAAGAGGGCTCCTACGAGCAGTACTTC. Amino acid sequence: CASSYSKEGSYEQYF.

This clonotype turned up a few times. V usage is TRBV7-2 and J usage is TRBJ2-5; 7 positions match TRBD1. V lost 4 bases to trimming and J lost 5 bases; unmatched junction nucleotides: 10. The CDR3 spans 15 residues. Germline CDR1 reads SGHTA; CDR2 reads FQGNSA. The CDR3 here is CASSSQRLTGETQYF. Written as DNA, the CDR3 is TGTGCCAGCAGCTCGCAAAGATTGACAGGGGAGACCCAGTACTTC. The full variable domain, with the rest looked up from reference TRBV7-2 and TRBJ2-5, is GAGVSQSPSNKVTEKGKDVELRCDPISGHTALYWYRQSLGQGLEFLIYFQGNSAPDKSGLPSDRFSAERTGGSVSTLTIQRTQQEDSAVYLCASSSQRLTGETQYFGPGTRLLVL.

This clonotype has more than one count but fewer than ten. This chain uses TRBV11-2 with TRBJ2-7; 11 nucleotides match TRBD2. V trimming: 5 bases; J trimming: 4 bases; junction bases outside the gene matches: 7. The CDR3 is made up of 15 amino acids. CDR1 is SGHAT and CDR2 is FQNNGV in the germline V gene. In DNA form, the CDR3 reads TGTGCCAGCAGCCTCCAAGGGACTAGCGGTTACGAGCAGTACTTC. It yields the protein CASSLQGTSGYEQYF. The entire variable domain, with the rest obtained from reference TRBV11-2 and TRBJ2-7, is as follows: EAGVAQSPRYKIIEKRQSVAFWCNPISGHATLYWYQQILGQGPKLLIQFQNNGVVDDSQLPKDRFSAERLKGVDSTLKIQPAKLEDSAVYLCASSLQGTSGYEQYFGPGTRLTVT.

This clonotype occurred once. V is TRBV19 and J is TRBJ1-1, with a weak D call TRBD1 (6 bases). The germline gives CDR1 LNHDA, CDR2 SQIVND (reference sequence). The CDR3 totals 15 residues. The V gene lost 0 bases and the J gene lost 4 bases, with 12 bases spanning the gap. The DNA of the CDR3 is TGTGCCAGTAGTATAGAGGGTAAGGGGGTCACTGAAGCTTTCTTT. It yields the protein CASSIEGKGVTEAFF.

This clonotype appeared a few times. This chain links TRBV12-3 or TRBV12-4 with TRBJ2-7, with 13 bases aligning to TRBD2. The CDR3 extends over 14 amino acids. With 6 bases clipped from V and 6 bases from J, the junction kept 5 bases outside the gene matches. DNA of the CDR3: TGTGCCAGCAGCGGACTAGCGGGAGAGGGCGAGCAGTACTTC. It specifies CASSGLAGEGEQYF.

J is TRBJ2-7 and V is TRBV11-1; D call uncertain. CDR3 length: 14 residues. V lost 5 bases and J lost 2, with 13 bases in between. Germline CDR1 reads SGHAT; CDR2 reads FQDESV (reference sequence). The CDR3 DNA reads TGTGCCAGCAGCCTCTCCCTGACCGCCTACGAGCAGTACTTC. Its translation: CASSLSLTAYEQYF.

Turning to this clonotype: This may come from a read error, since a much larger clone is one base off. This chain connects TRBV7-6 to TRBJ2-1; the match to TRBD2 covers 8 bases. The J segment lost 7 bases and the V segment lost 5 bases, leaving 1 base of the junction unmatched. Germline-derived CDR1 and CDR2 are SGHVS and FNYEAQ. This CDR3 region has 12 residues. CDR3 bases: TGTGCCAGCAGCCCTAGCGGGAATGAGCAGTTCTTC. Amino acids: CASSPSGNEQFF.